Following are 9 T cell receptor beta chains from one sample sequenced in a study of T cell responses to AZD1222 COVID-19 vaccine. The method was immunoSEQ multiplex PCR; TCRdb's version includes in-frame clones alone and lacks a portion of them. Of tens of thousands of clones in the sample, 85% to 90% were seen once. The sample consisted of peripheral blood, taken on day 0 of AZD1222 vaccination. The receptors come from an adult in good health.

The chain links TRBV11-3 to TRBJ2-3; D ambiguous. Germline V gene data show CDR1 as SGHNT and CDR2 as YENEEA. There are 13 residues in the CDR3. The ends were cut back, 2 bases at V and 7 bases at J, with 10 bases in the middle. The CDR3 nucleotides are TGTGCCAGCAGCTTACCCCCCCTCCATACGCAGTATTTT. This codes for CASSLPPLHTQYF.

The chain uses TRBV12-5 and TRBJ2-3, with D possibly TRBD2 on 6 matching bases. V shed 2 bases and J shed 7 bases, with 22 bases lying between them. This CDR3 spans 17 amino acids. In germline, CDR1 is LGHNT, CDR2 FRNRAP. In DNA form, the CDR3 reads TGTGCTAGTGGTTTGTCACGACTAGGCCGCCCCCAACATACGCAGTATTTT. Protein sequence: CASGLSRLGRPQHTQYF. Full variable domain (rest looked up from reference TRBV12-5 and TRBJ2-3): DARVTQTPRHKVTEMGQEVTMRCQPILGHNTVFWYRQTMMQGLELLAYFRNRAPLDDSGMPKDRFSAEMPDATLATLKIQPSEPRDSAVYFCASGLSRLGRPQHTQYFGPGTRLTVL.

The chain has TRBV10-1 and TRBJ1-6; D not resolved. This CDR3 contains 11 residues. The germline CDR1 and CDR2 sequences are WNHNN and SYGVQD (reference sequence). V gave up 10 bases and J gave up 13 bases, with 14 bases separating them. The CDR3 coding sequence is TGCGCCAATTCGTCTACTCCTCCCCTCCACTTT. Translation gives CANSSTPPLHF.

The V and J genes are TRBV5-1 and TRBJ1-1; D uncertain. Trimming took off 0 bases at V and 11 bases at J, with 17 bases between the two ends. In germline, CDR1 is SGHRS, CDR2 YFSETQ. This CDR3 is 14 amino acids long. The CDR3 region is CASSLANVGLGAFF. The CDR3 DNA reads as TGCGCCAGCAGCTTGGCCAATGTTGGGTTAGGTGCTTTCTTT.

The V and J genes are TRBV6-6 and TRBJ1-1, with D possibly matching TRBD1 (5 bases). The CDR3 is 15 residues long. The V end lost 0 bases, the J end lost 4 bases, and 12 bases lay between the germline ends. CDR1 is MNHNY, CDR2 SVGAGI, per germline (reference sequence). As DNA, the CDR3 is TGTGCCAGCAGTTACTCGTCAGGGTGGAGCACTGAAGCTTTCTTT. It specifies CASSYSSGWSTEAFF.

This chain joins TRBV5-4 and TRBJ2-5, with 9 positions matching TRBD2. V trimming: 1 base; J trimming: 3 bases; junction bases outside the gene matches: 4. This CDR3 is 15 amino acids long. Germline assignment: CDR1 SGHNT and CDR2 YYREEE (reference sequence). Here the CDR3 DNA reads TGTGCCAGCAGCTTGCGGCGGGGGGGCGAAGAGACCCAGTACTTC. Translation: CASSLRRGGEETQYF.

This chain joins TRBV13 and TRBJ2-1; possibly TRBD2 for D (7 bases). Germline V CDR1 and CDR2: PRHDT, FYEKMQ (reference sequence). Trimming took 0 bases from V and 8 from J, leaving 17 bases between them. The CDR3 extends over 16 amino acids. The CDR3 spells CASSLGGGDWADEQFF. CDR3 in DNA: TGTGCCAGCAGCTTAGGAGGGGGGGACTGGGCCGATGAGCAGTTCTTC.

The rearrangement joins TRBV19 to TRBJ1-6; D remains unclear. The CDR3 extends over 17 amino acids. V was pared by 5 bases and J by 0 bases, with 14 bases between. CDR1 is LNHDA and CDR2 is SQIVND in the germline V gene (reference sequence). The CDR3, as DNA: TGTGCCAGTAGTCCACAGAGACGAAGCTCCTATAATTCACCCCTCCACTTT. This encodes CASSPQRRSSYNSPLHF.

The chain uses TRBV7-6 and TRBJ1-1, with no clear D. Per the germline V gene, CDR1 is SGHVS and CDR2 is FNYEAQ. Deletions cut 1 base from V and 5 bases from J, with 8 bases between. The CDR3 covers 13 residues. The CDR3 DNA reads TGTGCCAGCAGCTTAGGGGGTGTAACTGAAGCTTTCTTT. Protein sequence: CASSLGGVTEAFF.